This is a list of T cell receptor beta chains from one sample in a study of long-term antiretroviral therapy in people with HIV. Sequencing was performed with immunoSEQ multiplex PCR; in TCRdb, only in-frame clones are kept and a portion is missing. The sample comprises 28,000 or so clones, 85% to 90% of which are singletons, and roughly 4.1% rests with the top ten. This sample comprised unsorted PBMCs, obtained 0.5 years after starting antiretroviral therapy. The receptors shown here come from a woman aged 18 to 35 with HIV. The CDR3 runs from the conserved cysteine through the conserved F or W. Each record gives: CDR3 protein, CDR3 DNA, J gene, V gene, clone size, D gene. A D gene is named only where the DNA matches it firmly. Clone size is shown for a subset of rows, as once, few, many or a class of expanded clone.

CDR3 protein: CASTPEARKSPGANVLTF
CDR3 DNA: TGTGCCAGCACCCCGGAGGCACGGAAATCCCCTGGGGCCAACGTCCTGACTTTC
J gene: TRBJ2-6
V gene: TRBV5-5
clone size: NA
D gene: NA

CDR3 protein: CASRAQETQYF
CDR3 DNA: TGTGCCAGCAGGGCCCAAGAGACCCAGTACTTC
J gene: TRBJ2-5
V gene: TRBV7-2
clone size: NA
D gene: NA

CDR3 protein: CASSEVVGQGQTQYF
CDR3 DNA: TGTGCCAGCAGTGAAGTAGTAGGACAGGGGCAGACCCAGTACTTC
J gene: TRBJ2-5
V gene: TRBV6-1
clone size: NA
D gene: TRBD1

CDR3 protein: CASSVSGSVSSYNEQFF
CDR3 DNA: TGTGCCAGCAGCGTCAGCGGGAGCGTTAGCTCCTACAATGAGCAGTTCTTC
J gene: TRBJ2-1
V gene: TRBV9
clone size: NA
D gene: TRBD2

CDR3 protein: CASSQGSRTDTQYF
CDR3 DNA: TGCGCCAGCAGCCAAGGATCCCGCACAGATACGCAGTATTTT
J gene: TRBJ2-3
V gene: TRBV4-3
clone size: NA
D gene: NA

CDR3 protein: CASSFNRGPRETQYF
CDR3 DNA: TGTGCCAGCAGCTTCAACAGGGGTCCTCGAGAGACCCAGTACTTC
J gene: TRBJ2-5
V gene: TRBV7-2
clone size: NA
D gene: TRBD1

CDR3 protein: CASSPGLGSTYEQYF
CDR3 DNA: TGTGCCAGCAGCCCGGGACTAGGTAGCACCTACGAGCAGTACTTC
J gene: TRBJ2-7
V gene: TRBV7-2
clone size: NA
D gene: TRBD2

CDR3 protein: CASSLADRANSPLHF
CDR3 DNA: TGTGCCAGCAGTTTGGCGGACAGGGCCAATTCACCCCTCCACTTT
J gene: TRBJ1-6
V gene: TRBV28
clone size: once
D gene: TRBD1

CDR3 protein: CASSLFREGVKNIQYF
CDR3 DNA: TGTGCCAGCAGCTTATTTCGGGAGGGAGTCAAAAACATTCAGTACTTC
J gene: TRBJ2-4
V gene: TRBV11-2
clone size: NA
D gene: TRBD2

CDR3 protein: CASSLFSPGAYEQYF
CDR3 DNA: TGTGCCAGCAGTTTATTTAGTCCAGGGGCCTACGAGCAGTACTTC
J gene: TRBJ2-7
V gene: TRBV28
clone size: NA
D gene: NA

CDR3 protein: CASSLWTGTQTGELFF
CDR3 DNA: TGTGCCAGCAGTTTATGGACCGGGACACAGACCGGGGAGCTGTTTTTT
J gene: TRBJ2-2
V gene: TRBV28
clone size: NA
D gene: NA

CDR3 protein: CASSLPRVGENSPLHF
CDR3 DNA: TGTGCCAGCAGTCTCCCTCGGGTAGGGGAGAATTCACCCCTCCACTTT
J gene: TRBJ1-6
V gene: TRBV28
clone size: NA
D gene: NA

CDR3 protein: CASSVDDGYEQYF
CDR3 DNA: TGTGCCAGCAGCGTAGACGATGGCTACGAGCAGTACTTC
J gene: TRBJ2-7
V gene: TRBV5-6
clone size: NA
D gene: NA

CDR3 protein: CAISDPDSSEYF
CDR3 DNA: TGTGCCATCAGTGATCCTGACAGCTCGGAGTACTTC
J gene: TRBJ2-7
V gene: TRBV10-3
clone size: NA
D gene: NA

CDR3 protein: CAKTGTEDSGNTIYF
CDR3 DNA: TGTGCCAAAACCGGGACAGAAGACTCTGGAAACACCATATATTTT
J gene: TRBJ1-3
V gene: TRBV7-9
clone size: NA
D gene: TRBD1

CDR3 protein: CASSQGTGGMDTQYF
CDR3 DNA: TGTGCCAGCAGCCAAGGGACAGGGGGGATGGATACGCAGTATTTT
J gene: TRBJ2-3
V gene: TRBV14
clone size: NA
D gene: TRBD1

CDR3 protein: CASPGFKDEQFF
CDR3 DNA: TGTGCCAGCCCTGGTTTCAAGGATGAGCAGTTCTTC
J gene: TRBJ2-1
V gene: TRBV2
clone size: NA
D gene: NA

CDR3 protein: CASSLTTDTQYF
CDR3 DNA: TGTGCCAGCAGCCTCACCACAGATACGCAGTATTTT
J gene: TRBJ2-3
V gene: TRBV9
clone size: NA
D gene: NA

CDR3 protein: CASSQGDGRAQHF
CDR3 DNA: TGTGCCAGCAGCCAGGGGGACGGCAGGGCCCAGCATTTT
J gene: TRBJ1-5
V gene: TRBV14
clone size: NA
D gene: NA

CDR3 protein: CASSFGGDEQYF
CDR3 DNA: TGTGCCAGCAGTTTCGGTGGAGACGAGCAGTACTTC
J gene: TRBJ2-7
V gene: TRBV27
clone size: few
D gene: NA

CDR3 protein: CASSQSGAQGNQPQHF
CDR3 DNA: TGCGCCAGCAGCCAATCAGGGGCGCAGGGCAATCAGCCCCAGCATTTT
J gene: TRBJ1-5
V gene: TRBV4-3
clone size: NA
D gene: NA

CDR3 protein: CASSQHPGQGASGELFF
CDR3 DNA: TGCGCCAGCAGCCAACACCCGGGACAGGGGGCTTCCGGGGAGCTGTTTTTT
J gene: TRBJ2-2
V gene: TRBV4-3
clone size: once
D gene: TRBD1

CDR3 protein: CASSGTTYEQYF
CDR3 DNA: TGTGCCAGCAGCGGGACCACCTACGAGCAGTACTTC
J gene: TRBJ2-7
V gene: TRBV9
clone size: NA
D gene: NA

CDR3 protein: CAISDWDRGNTEAFF
CDR3 DNA: TGTGCCATCAGTGATTGGGACAGGGGGAACACTGAAGCTTTCTTT
J gene: TRBJ1-1
V gene: TRBV10-3
clone size: NA
D gene: TRBD1

CDR3 protein: CASSGDGASTDTQYF
CDR3 DNA: TGCGCCAGCAGCGGCGATGGGGCAAGCACAGATACGCAGTATTTT
J gene: TRBJ2-3
V gene: TRBV5-1
clone size: NA
D gene: NA

CDR3 protein: CASSYSPSYNEQFF
CDR3 DNA: TGTGCCAGCAGTTACTCGCCCTCCTACAATGAGCAGTTCTTC
J gene: TRBJ2-1
V gene: TRBV6-5
clone size: NA
D gene: NA

CDR3 protein: CASSSFSASEGWQYF
CDR3 DNA: TGTGCCAGCAGCTCTTTCAGTGCCTCGGAGGGGTGGCAGTACTTC
J gene: TRBJ2-7
V gene: TRBV5-5
clone size: NA
D gene: NA

CDR3 protein: CARTRDRVRDNGNTIYF
CDR3 DNA: TGTGCCAGGACCCGGGACAGGGTAAGGGACAATGGAAACACCATATATTTT
J gene: TRBJ1-3
V gene: TRBV27
clone size: NA
D gene: TRBD1

CDR3 protein: CASSIRDLGVAGELFF
CDR3 DNA: TGTGCCAGCAGCATCCGTGATTTGGGGGTAGCCGGGGAGCTGTTTTTT
J gene: TRBJ2-2
V gene: TRBV9
clone size: few
D gene: NA

CDR3 protein: CASSRPLGANYGYTF
CDR3 DNA: TGTGCCAGCAGCCGACCTTTGGGAGCTAACTATGGCTACACCTTC
J gene: TRBJ1-2
V gene: TRBV6-6
clone size: NA
D gene: NA